A selection of T cell receptor beta chains follows, all from one sample in a study of spatial heterogeneity in lung cancer. TCRdb processed the 5' RACE reads anew with MiXCR; each CDR3 protein has one entry. The table lists around 20,000 distinct CDR3 sequences, under 3.5% of them singletons. The sequencing here drew on lung tumor tissue, taken at surgery. The receptors originated from a male donor with early-stage non-small cell lung cancer. Each CDR3 is given with its conserved first and last residue. A D gene is named only where the DNA matches it firmly. Sizes are listed as once, few or many counts, or a class when the clone is expanded.

TRBD2	TRBV27	many	TRBJ2-7	CAKLVGTSGSLNHEQYF	TGTGCCAAACTAGTCGGGACTAGCGGGTCCCTGAACCACGAGCAGTACTTC
-	TRBV14	many	TRBJ1-2	CASSQKRQNYGYTF	TGTGCCAGCAGCCAAAAAAGACAGAACTATGGCTACACCTTC
-	TRBV5-6	many	TRBJ2-1	CASSNGRLSVDEQFF	TGTGCCAGCAGCAATGGGAGACTATCCGTGGATGAGCAGTTCTTC
TRBD2	TRBV12-3/TRBV12-4	many	TRBJ2-1	CASSVLAGAYNEQFF	TGTGCCAGCAGCGTACTAGCGGGAGCTTACAATGAGCAGTTCTTC
TRBD2	TRBV7-2	many	TRBJ2-3	CASSLAASGSQGGTDTQYF	TGTGCCAGCAGCTTAGCGGCTAGCGGGTCCCAAGGGGGCACAGATACGCAGTATTTT
-	TRBV5-1	many	TRBJ2-7	CASSLASQSSYEQYF	TGCGCCAGCAGCTTGGCCAGTCAGAGTTCCTACGAGCAGTACTTC
-	TRBV27	many	TRBJ2-1	CASSTPPGSGSYNEQFF	TGTGCCAGCAGTACTCCCCCGGGCTCTGGCTCCTACAATGAGCAGTTCTTC
-	TRBV11-2	many	TRBJ2-1	CASSFSRDNEQFF	TGTGCCAGCAGCTTTTCTCGAGACAATGAGCAGTTCTTC
TRBD1	TRBV29-1	few	TRBJ1-3	CSVGTAISGNTIYF	TGCAGCGTCGGGACAGCGATCTCTGGAAACACCATATATTTT
-	TRBV5-4	many	TRBJ1-6	CASSLSYTSPLHF	TGTGCCAGCAGCTTGAGTTACACCTCACCCCTCCACTTT
TRBD1	TRBV2	many	TRBJ1-2	CASTTGELANYGYTF	TGTGCCAGCACCACAGGGGAATTAGCTAACTATGGCTACACCTTC
-	TRBV20-1	many	TRBJ1-2	CSAQPLQGSYGYTF	TGCAGTGCCCAACCCCTCCAGGGTTCGTATGGCTACACCTTC
TRBD2	TRBV29-1	many	TRBJ2-5	CSVESWNSGSQETQYF	TGCAGCGTTGAAAGTTGGAATAGCGGGAGTCAAGAGACCCAGTACTTC
TRBD1	TRBV7-9	many	TRBJ1-1	CASSFPGQGDLEAFF	TGTGCCAGCAGCTTTCCGGGACAGGGGGATCTTGAAGCTTTCTTT
-	TRBV30	many	TRBJ2-3	CAWSLYGSSTDTQYF	TGTGCCTGGAGTTTATACGGGAGTAGCACAGATACGCAGTATTTT
-	TRBV12-3/TRBV12-4	many	TRBJ1-2	CASSLARPPFYGYTF	TGTGCCAGCAGTTTAGCCCGGCCGCCGTTCTATGGCTACACCTTC
TRBD1	TRBV12-3/TRBV12-4	many	TRBJ1-2	CASSLSGTGYYGYTF	TGTGCCAGCAGTCTATCCGGGACAGGGTACTATGGCTACACCTTC
-	TRBV7-9	many	TRBJ1-1	CASSLNAQGWVTEAFF	TGTGCCAGCAGCTTAAACGCTCAGGGCTGGGTCACTGAAGCTTTCTTT
TRBD1	TRBV6-5	medium-sized	TRBJ2-1	CASSQGVSSGNEQFF	TGTGCCAGCAGTCAGGGGGTATCGTCGGGGAATGAGCAGTTCTTC
-	TRBV10-3	many	TRBJ2-5	CAISESNAQETQYF	TGTGCCATCAGTGAGTCGAATGCCCAAGAGACCCAGTACTTC